One and the same sample provided the 18 T cell receptor beta chains below, sequenced in a study of Graves' ophthalmopathy and Graves' hyperthyroidism. Amplification of TCR beta CDR3 regions used RNA transcripts. After a first-round RT-PCR with HTBI primers, a second-round multiplex PCR was run. TCRdb used MiXCR to reprocess the multiplex PCR reads, holding one entry per CDR3 protein. The table includes around 590,000 distinct CDR3 sequences, less than 45% detected once. The sample consisted of peripheral blood or thyroid tissue (not recorded which). The receptors stem from an adult man with Graves' hyperthyroidism.

This clonotype was seen ten or more times. This chain uses TRBV19 with TRBJ1-5, with 8 bases lining up with TRBD1. This CDR3 is built from 15 residues. V was clipped by 6 bases and J by 7 bases; unmatched bases: 11. Germline CDR1 is LNHDA and CDR2 is SQIVND (reference sequence). In DNA, the CDR3 is TGTGCCAGTAGCCGACTGAGACAGGGGACCCAGCCCCAGCATTTT. It specifies CASSRLRQGTQPQHF.

This clonotype was detected ten times or more. The rearrangement joins TRBV19 to TRBJ1-1; no definite D call. This CDR3 has 16 residues. Germline loops: CDR1 LNHDA, CDR2 SQIVND (reference sequence). Trimming pared 0 bases from V and 4 bases from J, leaving 15 bases between. CDR3 protein: CASSIDTGGVSTEAFF. CDR3 in DNA: TGTGCCAGTAGTATAGACACTGGCGGAGTATCCACTGAAGCTTTCTTT.

The rearrangement links TRBV7-9 to TRBJ1-1, with no clear D. Germline V gene lookup returns CDR1 SEHNR and CDR2 FQNEAQ (reference sequence). The CDR3 has 13 amino acids. V gave up 3 bases and J gave up 4 bases, with 9 bases separating them. The CDR3 region has the DNA TGTGCCAGCAGCTTGTCCATGGGCACTGAAGCTTTCTTT. Its translation: CASSLSMGTEAFF.

This chain uses TRBV29-1 with TRBJ2-7, with D perhaps matching TRBD1 (5 bases). The CDR3 has 11 residues. Germline assignment: CDR1 SQVTM and CDR2 ANQGSEA. Trimming took off 4 bases at V and 6 bases at J, with 10 bases between the two ends. CDR3 loop: CSVARGGEQYF. The CDR3 coding sequence is TGCAGCGTTGCAAGGGGTGGCGAGCAGTACTTC.

The V and J genes are TRBV20-1 and TRBJ1-4; TRBD1 agrees at 7 bases. CDR1 and CDR2 from the germline V gene are DFQATT and SNEGSKA (reference sequence). CDR3 length equals 13 residues. Unmatched junction bases numbered 5, after V lost 6 bases and J lost 4 bases. CDR3 amino acids: CSAQGVGNEKLFF. CDR3 coding DNA: TGCAGTGCGCAGGGGGTTGGTAATGAAAAACTGTTTTTT.

About this clonotype itself: A read error is possible here, since a much larger clone lies one base away. J is TRBJ1-2 and V is TRBV29-1; TRBD1 aligns across 7 bases. Germline CDR1 is SQVTM and CDR2 is ANQGSEA. The CDR3 loop spans 16 amino acids. CDR3 DNA sequence: TGCAGTGTTAGAGAGACAGGGACTATCACTAGCTATGGCTACACCTTC. Translated, it gives CSVRETGTITSYGYTF. Full variable domain (remainder filled in from reference TRBV29-1 and TRBJ1-2): SAVISQKPSRDICQRGTSLTIQCQVDSQVTMMFWYRQQPGQSLTLIATANQGSEATYESGFVIDKFPISRPNLTFSTLTVSNMSPEDSSIYLCSVRETGTITSYGYTFGSGTRLTVV.

The chain links TRBV28 to TRBJ1-2; D is uncertain. This CDR3 region has 9 residues. CDR1 is MDHEN, CDR2 SYDVKM, per germline. Trimming shortened V by 0 bases and J by 14 bases, and 4 bases separated the two germline ends. This CDR3 is CASSLWQTF. CDR3 DNA: TGTGCCAGCAGTTTATGGCAAACCTTC.

A remark on this clonotype: Given a much more abundant clone one base away, this may be a read error. The V and J genes are TRBV7-8 and TRBJ1-2; TRBD1 matches 7 bases. This CDR3 has 11 amino acids. Per germline, CDR1 SGHVS and CDR2 FQNEAQ. The CDR3 region is CATRQGYSYTF. The CDR3 DNA follows: TGTGCCACCCGACAGGGCTATAGCTACACCTTC.

The chain combines TRBV7-8 with TRBJ1-1; weak D call: TRBD1 (5 bases). The CDR3 consists of 15 residues. The V and J ends lost 5 bases and 2 bases respectively, with 15 bases between them. Germline assignment: CDR1 SGHVS and CDR2 FQNEAQ. CDR3 sequence (DNA): TGTGCCAGCAGCCGCAGGGCAATCGTAAACACTGAAGCTTTCTTT. Protein: CASSRRAIVNTEAFF.

The chain is built from TRBV6-5 and TRBJ2-2; perhaps D is TRBD1 or TRBD2 (5 bases each). Trimming left V 8 bases short and J 0 bases short, with 16 bases between. This CDR3 has 16 amino acids. Germline CDR1 MNHEY, CDR2 SVGAGI. The CDR3 region is CASGGNSLSNTGELFF. The CDR3 DNA is TGTGCCAGCGGGGGAAATAGCCTATCGAACACCGGGGAGCTGTTTTTT.

This clonotype was observed many times. This chain's CDR3 is CATSRDYYEQYF. The CDR3 nucleotides read TGTGCCACCAGCAGGGACTACTACGAGCAGTACTTC. The V gene is TRBV15, the J gene TRBJ2-7; D might be TRBD2 (6 bases). The CDR3 has 12 amino acids. Germline V lookup: CDR1 LNHNV, CDR2 YYDKDF (reference sequence). With 3 bases removed from V and 3 bases from J, the gap between germline ends came to 6 bases. Full variable domain (remainder filled in from reference TRBV15 and TRBJ2-7): DAMVIQNPRYQVTQFGKPVTLSCSQTLNHNVMYWYQQKSSQAPKLLFHYYDKDFNNEADTPDNFQSRRPNTSFCFLDIRSPGLGDTAMYLCATSRDYYEQYFGPGTRLTVT.

A remark on this clonotype: Relative to the germline gene, one junction end is altered; a read error may explain this. This rearrangement joins TRBV7-9 to TRBJ2-7; D not certain. The V gene's germline CDR1 is SEHNR and CDR2 FQNEAQ (reference sequence). The CDR3 is 14 amino acids. CDR3 bases: TGCGCCAGCAGCCAAGACCGACAAGCCTACGAGCAGTACTTC. The encoded protein is CASSQDRQAYEQYF.

This clonotype occurred many times. A junction end diverges from the germline sequence, so it may reflect a read error. The chain joins TRBV18 to TRBJ2-7; 8 nucleotides align to TRBD1. This CDR3 contains 14 residues. Per the germline V gene, CDR1 is KGHSH and CDR2 is LQKENI. DNA for the CDR3: TGCGCCAGCAGCCCGGGGACAGGACCCTACGAGCAGTACTTC. Protein product: CASSPGTGPYEQYF.

The sample holds a few counts of this clonotype. CDR3 coding DNA: TGTGCCAGCAGCGCCGGTGGGGTGGGGACTGAAGCTTTCTTT. Its protein is CASSAGGVGTEAFF. This chain connects TRBV5-8 to TRBJ1-1; D uncertain. Germline V gene sequence: CDR1 SGHTS, CDR2 YDEGEE. Trimming shortened V by 4 bases and J by 5 bases, and 15 bases separated the two germline ends. The CDR3 consists of 14 residues.

This clonotype showed up many times. The rearrangement joins TRBV4-1 to TRBJ2-5; D may match TRBD1 or TRBD2 (5 bases each). The germline gives CDR1 MGHRA, CDR2 YSYEKL. With 2 bases removed from V and 3 bases from J, the gap between germline ends came to 7 bases. The CDR3 consists of 13 residues. This CDR3 is CASSQWDEETQYF. In DNA, the CDR3 is TGCGCCAGCAGCCAATGGGACGAAGAGACCCAGTACTTC.

The sample holds many counts of this clonotype. The rearrangement uses TRBV7-2 and TRBJ1-5; a possible D gene is TRBD1 (6 bases). Between the trimmed V and J ends, which lost 8 bases and 7 bases, there was a span of 24 bases. The germline gives CDR1 SGHTA, CDR2 FQGNSA. The CDR3 is made up of 16 amino acids. The CDR3 nucleotides are TGTGCCAGCTCCCAAGGGGGGGGTCAGATGGGGCAGCCCCAGCATTTT. Translating gives CASSQGGGQMGQPQHF.

The chain combines TRBV20-1 with TRBJ2-3, with D unclear. The CDR3 covers 12 residues. In germline, CDR1 is DFQATT, CDR2 SNEGSKA (reference sequence). V dropped 2 bases and J dropped 2 bases, with 5 bases sitting between them. CDR3: CSARLLTDTQYF. CDR3 sequence (DNA): TGCAGTGCTAGATTACTCACAGATACGCAGTATTTT.

This clonotype has a handful of counts. The chain carries TRBV5-1 and TRBJ2-7; TRBD1 might be the D (7 bases). CDR1 and CDR2 from the germline V gene are SGHRS and YFSETQ. V was pared by 3 bases and J by 4 bases, with 14 bases between. CDR3 length: 14 amino acids. The CDR3 nucleotides are TGCGCCAGCAGCTCGGAGGGACAGCTGTACGAGCAGTACTTC. It encodes CASSSEGQLYEQYF.